Shown below are 19 T cell receptor beta chains from a single sample sequenced in a study of T cell repertoires in cytomegalovirus infection. These receptors have no known antigen. TCRdb called the reads again in MiXCR, with one record for every CDR3 protein. The repertoire holds about 900,000 distinct CDR3 sequences, with 25% to 40% as singletons. This sample comprised cultured CD8+ T cells from PBMCs, obtained from culture after CMV antigen stimulation. The origin of the receptors is a human donor in good health (CMV status not recorded). Some clones in this sample may be carry-over from other donors' samples.

This clonotype was seen at least ten times. CDR3: CASTEDRYSNQPQHF. CDR3 nucleotide sequence: TGTGCCAGCACCGAGGACAGATATAGCAATCAGCCCCAGCATTTT. The J gene is TRBJ1-5, the V gene TRBV7-2, with D perhaps matching TRBD1 (6 bases). Trimming took off 7 bases at V and 0 bases at J, with 13 bases between the two ends. The germline V gene encodes CDR1 SGHTA and CDR2 FQGNSA. CDR3 size: 15 residues.

This clonotype was observed a handful of times. The chain couples TRBV7-6 to TRBJ1-5, with D possibly being TRBD1 (5 bases). V lost 0 bases and J lost 5, with 8 bases in between. The CDR3 covers 14 residues. In germline, CDR1 is SGHVS, CDR2 FNYEAQ. In DNA, the CDR3 is TGTGCCAGCAGCTTAGCAGGGGCCCATCAGCCCCAGCATTTT. This gives the protein CASSLAGAHQPQHF.

In its sample, this clonotype was seen a few times. This rearrangement joins TRBV3-1 to TRBJ2-2; D uncertain. Germline V lookup: CDR1 LGHDT, CDR2 YNNKEL (reference sequence). V dropped 4 bases and J dropped 1 base, with 7 bases sitting between them. The CDR3 spans 14 residues. The CDR3 DNA sequence: TGTGCCAGCAGCCCCCTATTGAACACCGGGGAGCTGTTTTTT. This translates into CASSPLLNTGELFF.

This chain links TRBV19 with TRBJ1-6; D gene uncertain. The germline CDR1 and CDR2 sequences are LNHDA and SQIVND (reference sequence). CDR3 size: 15 residues. V was clipped by 7 bases and J by 0 bases, with 10 bases between them. The CDR3 DNA is TGTGCCAGTACCACGAGGGACTCCTATAATTCACCCCTCCACTTT. Its protein product is CASTTRDSYNSPLHF.

This clonotype was seen a handful of times. V is TRBV27 and J is TRBJ2-1; 8 bases match TRBD2. Trimming cost V 3 bases and J 9 bases; bases outside gene matches: 16. Germline V gene data show CDR1 as MNHEY and CDR2 as SMNVEV (reference sequence). The CDR3 length is 17 residues. The chain's CDR3 is CASSFRGSGVLVTEQFF. The CDR3, as DNA: TGTGCCAGCAGTTTCCGGGGTAGCGGGGTTTTAGTGACTGAGCAGTTCTTC.

In its sample, this clonotype was seen a few times. The gene calls are TRBV19 and TRBJ1-1, with TRBD1 matching 8 bases. The V gene end was trimmed by 3 bases and the J gene end by 10 bases; junction bases not matched to a gene: 10. The CDR3 runs 14 residues. Germline V CDR1 and CDR2: LNHDA, SQIVND (reference sequence). The CDR3 protein is CASSMTGETPGAFF. In DNA, the CDR3 is TGTGCCAGTAGTATGACAGGGGAAACCCCAGGAGCTTTCTTT. Complete variable domain (other parts from reference TRBV19 and TRBJ1-1): DGGITQSPKYLFRKEGQNVTLSCEQNLNHDAMYWYRQDPGQGLRLIYYSQIVNDFQKGDIAEGYSVSREKKESFPLTVTSAQKNPTAFYLCASSMTGETPGAFFGQGTRLTVV.

This clonotype came up many times. This chain joins TRBV7-8 and TRBJ2-3; TRBD1 agrees at 10 bases. This CDR3 contains 16 residues. With 6 bases clipped from V and 4 bases from J, the junction kept 10 bases outside the gene matches. Germline values: CDR1 SGHVS, CDR2 FQNEAQ. In nucleotides, the CDR3 is TGTGCCAGCAGTCATCGGACAGGGGGTTTCGCAGATACGCAGTATTTT. It yields the protein CASSHRTGGFADTQYF. The full variable domain, completed using reference TRBV7-8 and TRBJ2-3, is GAGVSQSPRYKVAKRGQDVALRCDPISGHVSLFWYQQALGQGPEFLTYFQNEAQLDKSGLPSDRFFAERPEGSVSTLKIQRTQQEDSAVYLCASSHRTGGFADTQYFGPGTRLTVL.

This clonotype was seen a single time. This chain links TRBV10-3 with TRBJ2-2; 12 bases match TRBD2. Per the germline V gene, CDR1 is ENHRY and CDR2 is SYGVKD. The V gene end was trimmed by 8 bases and the J gene end by 10 bases; junction bases not matched to a gene: 11. This CDR3 region has 15 residues. CDR3 DNA sequence: TGTGCCATCCAAACCGGACTAGCGGGGAATGAGGAGCTGTTTTTT. Encoded protein: CAIQTGLAGNEELFF.

This sequence joins TRBV19 and TRBJ1-2; 9 bases align to TRBD1. This CDR3 has 13 amino acids. V lost 5 bases and J lost 8; bases outside the gene matches: 6. Germline CDR1 is LNHDA and CDR2 is SQIVND (reference sequence). The CDR3 reads CASSPWTGEGYTF. The CDR3 nucleotides are TGTGCCAGTAGTCCCTGGACAGGGGAAGGCTACACCTTC.

The sample holds a few counts of this clonotype. The chain links TRBV9 to TRBJ1-1, with D possibly matching TRBD1 (5 bases). V was shortened by 0 bases and J by 4 bases, with 10 bases between the two germline ends. CDR1 SGDLS and CDR2 YYNGEE come from the germline V gene. The CDR3 has 14 amino acids. CDR3 nucleotides: TGTGCCAGCAGCGTAGGTCGGGGCACCACTGAAGCTTTCTTT. It codes for CASSVGRGTTEAFF.

The chain employs TRBV9 and TRBJ1-2; TRBD1 is a possible D gene (5 bases). The CDR3 covers 15 residues. Germline values: CDR1 SGDLS, CDR2 YYNGEE. Deletions cut 0 bases from V and 8 bases from J, with 17 bases between. CDR3 nucleotides: TGTGCCAGCAGCGTAGTGACAGTGGCCTCGAAAGGCTACACCTTC. Translated: CASSVVTVASKGYTF.

A few counts support this clonotype. V gene TRBV24-1 combines with J gene TRBJ2-1, with TRBD1 as a possible D gene (6 bases). The V end was cut by 8 bases, the J end by 7 bases, with 14 bases between. The CDR3 is 13 amino acids. CDR1 and CDR2 (germline): KGHDR, SFDVKD. CDR3: CATKTGCVNEQFF. Written as DNA, the CDR3 is TGTGCCACCAAAACAGGGTGTGTAAATGAGCAGTTCTTC.

The rearrangement joins TRBV12-3 or TRBV12-4 to TRBJ2-7; TRBD1 matches at 8 bases. The trim removed 5 bases at V and 5 bases at J, leaving 11 bases unmatched. The CDR3 runs to 15 residues. In nucleotides, the CDR3 is TGTGCCAGCAGTAGAACTGGACAGGGTGGACACGAGCAGTACTTC. It is translated as CASSRTGQGGHEQYF.

This clonotype was found a few times. V gene TRBV28 combines with J gene TRBJ1-6, with TRBD1 identical over 7 bases. The germline V gene encodes CDR1 MDHEN and CDR2 SYDVKM. The CDR3 contains 14 residues. The junction had 5 bases not matched to a gene; V was cut back by 5 bases and J by 7 bases. The CDR3 loop is CASSLTGTNSPLHF. The CDR3 DNA sequence: TGTGCCAGCAGTCTGACAGGGACGAATTCACCCCTCCACTTT.

This clonotype has just a few counts. The V and J genes are TRBV6-1 and TRBJ1-6; the D gene is possibly TRBD1 (5 bases). This CDR3 has 14 amino acids. V lost 2 bases and J 7 bases, leaving 9 bases between the germline ends. The germline V gene encodes CDR1 MNHNS and CDR2 SASEGT. CDR3 DNA sequence: TGTGCCAGCAGTGAATTAACAGGAAATTCACCCCTCCACTTT. Translation: CASSELTGNSPLHF.

This clonotype occurred many times. The chain recombines TRBV7-2 with TRBJ2-1; D gene ambiguous. The germline V gene has CDR1 SGHTA and CDR2 FQGNSA. Trimming took off 1 base at V and 2 bases at J, with 9 bases between the two ends. This CDR3 contains 15 residues. In nucleotides, the CDR3 is TGTGCCAGCAGCTTAGGGCTAGGACCCTACAATGAGCAGTTCTTC. Protein sequence: CASSLGLGPYNEQFF. The whole variable domain, remainder taken from reference TRBV7-2 and TRBJ2-1, is GAGVSQSPSNKVTEKGKDVELRCDPISGHTALYWYRQSLGQGLEFLIYFQGNSAPDKSGLPSDRFSAERTGGSVSTLTIQRTQQEDSAVYLCASSLGLGPYNEQFFGPGTRLTVL.

This clonotype has ten or more counts. The V and J genes are TRBV7-8 and TRBJ2-2; tentative D call: TRBD2 (6 bases). With 5 bases removed from V and 0 bases from J, the gap between germline ends came to 19 bases. Germline CDR1 SGHVS, CDR2 FQNEAQ. This CDR3 region has 18 residues. The CDR3 region has the DNA TGTGCCAGCAGCCCTTTTAGGATGGCGGGGCCGAACACCGGGGAGCTGTTTTTT. Amino acid sequence: CASSPFRMAGPNTGELFF.

This clonotype came up a few times. The chain is built from TRBV29-1 and TRBJ1-2; unclear D gene. The CDR3 has 14 amino acids. Between the trimmed V and J ends, which lost 7 bases and 1 base, there was a span of 16 bases. Germline lookup yields CDR1 SQVTM and CDR2 ANQGSEA. In DNA, the CDR3 is TGCAGCGGCTTCGGCGGCCTTAATAACTATGGCTACACCTTC. It codes for CSGFGGLNNYGYTF.

This clonotype has only a few counts. V is TRBV19 and J is TRBJ1-2, with TRBD1 matching 8 bases. The J segment lost 6 bases and the V segment lost 5 bases, leaving 2 bases of the junction unmatched. The CDR3 spans 12 residues. Germline V CDR1 and CDR2: LNHDA, SQIVND (reference sequence). The CDR3 bases are TGTGCCAGTAGTCCAGGGGGCCATGGCTACACCTTC. Translating gives CASSPGGHGYTF.